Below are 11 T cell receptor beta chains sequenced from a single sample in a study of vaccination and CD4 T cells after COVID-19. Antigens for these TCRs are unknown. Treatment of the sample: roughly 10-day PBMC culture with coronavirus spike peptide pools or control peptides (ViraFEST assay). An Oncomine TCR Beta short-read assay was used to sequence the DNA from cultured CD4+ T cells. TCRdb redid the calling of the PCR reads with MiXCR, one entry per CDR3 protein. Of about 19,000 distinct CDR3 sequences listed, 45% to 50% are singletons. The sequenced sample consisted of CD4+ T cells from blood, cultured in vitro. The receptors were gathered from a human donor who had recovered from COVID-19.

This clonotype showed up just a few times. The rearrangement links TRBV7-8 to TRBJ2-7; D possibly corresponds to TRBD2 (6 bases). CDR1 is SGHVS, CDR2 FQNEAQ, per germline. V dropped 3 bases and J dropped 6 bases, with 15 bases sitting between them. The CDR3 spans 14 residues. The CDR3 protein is CASSFGGESIEQYF. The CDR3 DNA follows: TGTGCCAGCAGCTTTGGAGGGGAAAGTATCGAGCAGTACTTC.

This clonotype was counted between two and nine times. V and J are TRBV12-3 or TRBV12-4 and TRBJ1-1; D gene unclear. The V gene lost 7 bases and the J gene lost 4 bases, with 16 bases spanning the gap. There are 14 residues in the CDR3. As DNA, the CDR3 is TGTGCCAGCACCAAGCGGGCCCTGGGCACTGAAGCTTTCTTT. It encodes CASTKRALGTEAFF.

CDR3 amino acids: CASSRWIYTGELFF. Written as DNA, the CDR3 is TGTGCCAGCAGTCGATGGATTTACACCGGGGAGCTGTTTTTT. The chain joins TRBV11-1 to TRBJ2-2, with D unresolved. The CDR3 runs to 14 residues. Trimming took off 6 bases at V and 3 bases at J, with 11 bases between the two ends. CDR1 and CDR2 from the germline V gene are SGHAT and FQDESV (reference sequence).

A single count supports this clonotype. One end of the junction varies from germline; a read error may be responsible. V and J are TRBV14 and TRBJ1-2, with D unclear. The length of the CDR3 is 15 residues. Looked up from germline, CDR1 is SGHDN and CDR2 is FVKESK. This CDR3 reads CASSQVHGRGYGYTF. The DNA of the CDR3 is TGTGCCAGCAGTCAAGTACACGGCCGGGGCTATGGCTACACCTTC. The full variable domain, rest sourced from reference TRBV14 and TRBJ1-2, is EAGVTQFPSHSVIEKGQTVTLRCDPISGHDNLYWYRRVMGKEIKFLLHFVKESKQDESGMPNNRFLAERTGGTYSTLKVQPAELEDSGVYFCASSQVHGRGYGYTFGSGTRLTVV.

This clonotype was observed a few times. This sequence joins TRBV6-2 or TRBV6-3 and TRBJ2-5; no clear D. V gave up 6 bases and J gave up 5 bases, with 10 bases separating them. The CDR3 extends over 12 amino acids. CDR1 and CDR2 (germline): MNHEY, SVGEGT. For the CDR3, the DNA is TGTGCCAGCAGCCTAGTAAGCGAGACCCAGTACTTC. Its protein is CASSLVSETQYF.

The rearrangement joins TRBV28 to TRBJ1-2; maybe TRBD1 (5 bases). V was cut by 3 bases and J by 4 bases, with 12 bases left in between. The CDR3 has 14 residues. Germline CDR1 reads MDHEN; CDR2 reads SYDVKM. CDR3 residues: CASSFNEGLYGYTF. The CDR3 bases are TGTGCCAGCAGTTTTAATGAGGGACTCTATGGCTACACCTTC.

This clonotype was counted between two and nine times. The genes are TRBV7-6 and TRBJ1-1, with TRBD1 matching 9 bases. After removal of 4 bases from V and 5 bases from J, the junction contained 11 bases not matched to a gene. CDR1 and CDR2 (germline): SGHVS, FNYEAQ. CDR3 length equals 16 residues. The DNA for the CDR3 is TGTGCCAGCAGCTCGCCCTCGGACAGGGGCGAGACTGAAGCTTTCTTT. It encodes CASSSPSDRGETEAFF.

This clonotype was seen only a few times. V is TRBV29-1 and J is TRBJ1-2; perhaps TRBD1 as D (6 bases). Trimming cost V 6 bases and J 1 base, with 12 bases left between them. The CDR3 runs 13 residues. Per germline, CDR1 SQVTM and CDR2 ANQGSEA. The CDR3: CSVLDSGNYGYTF. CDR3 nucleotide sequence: TGCAGCGTCTTGGACAGCGGTAACTATGGCTACACCTTC.

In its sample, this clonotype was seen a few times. The CDR3 loop reads CASRRREEINEQFF. For the CDR3, the DNA is TGTGCCAGCAGAAGGCGGGAGGAGATCAATGAGCAGTTCTTC. The chain carries TRBV6-1 and TRBJ2-1; TRBD2 aligns across 8 bases. V was pared by 6 bases and J by 6 bases, with 7 bases of the junction left unmatched. Germline-derived CDR1 and CDR2 are MNHNS and SASEGT. The CDR3 totals 14 residues.

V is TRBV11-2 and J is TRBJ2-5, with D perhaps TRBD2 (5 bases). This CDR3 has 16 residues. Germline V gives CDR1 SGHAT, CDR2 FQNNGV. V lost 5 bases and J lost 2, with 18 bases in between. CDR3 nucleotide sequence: TGTGCCAGCAGCCGGTTAGAGGGAAGAGGTCAAGAGACCCAGTACTTC. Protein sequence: CASSRLEGRGQETQYF.

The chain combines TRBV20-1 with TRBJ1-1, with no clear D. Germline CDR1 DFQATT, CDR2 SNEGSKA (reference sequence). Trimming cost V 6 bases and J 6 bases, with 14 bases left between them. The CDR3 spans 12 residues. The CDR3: CSAPRPLSEAFF. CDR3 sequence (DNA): TGCAGTGCCCCGCGTCCCCTATCTGAAGCTTTCTTT.